This TCR beta chain originates from a study of radiotherapy plus CTLA-4 blockade in lung cancer. For the study at large: With 30% to 40% of patients having disease control, objective responses were seen in about 18%. Study findings and constraints: Strongest reported response predictors: early blood clone changes and post-radiation interferon-beta.

Chemo-refractory metastatic non-small-cell lung cancer patients underwent focal radiation alongside CTLA-4 blockade with ipilimumab. In the case of this clone: The antigen is undetermined.

Germline V gives CDR1 SGHTA, CDR2 FQGTGA. The CDR3 is 11 amino acids. Between the trimmed V and J ends, which lost 5 bases and 9 bases, there was a span of 11 bases. Here immunoSEQ multiplex PCR was the method, and the copy in TCRdb shows in-frame clones only, minus some. In the table there are 75,000 to 95,000 clones, around 72% of which are singletons. This TCR was recovered from a human donor with non-small cell lung cancer that progressed on radiotherapy plus ipilimumab. This chain connects TRBV7-3 to TRBJ2-7; possibly TRBD1 for D (6 bases). Sequenced material: peripheral blood, taken from a patient treated with radiotherapy plus ipilimumab. CDR3 sequence (DNA): TGTGCCAGCAGCAAGGGGGTTGCGCAGTACTTC. Translation: CASSKGVAQYF.